This T cell receptor (beta chain) was documented in a study of memory CD8 T cells in hepatitis C reinfection. Study as a whole: Chronic HCV followed reinfection in two donors who cleared primary infection. Between 3 and 8 weeks after reinfection detection, peak samples were drawn. Study-wide results and caveats: A handful of donors were too few for definitive public clonotype conclusions.

The protocol was immunoSEQ multiplex PCR, while the TCRdb copy is restricted to in-frame clones and leaves out a portion. Of 40,000 to 45,000 clones detected, around 89% appear once; the ten largest clones hold 0.95% to 1.5%. The time point is: peak reinfection, 3 to 8 weeks after reinfection detection. No in vitro expansion preceded TCR sequencing of the sorted cells. Trimming pared 4 bases from V and 3 bases from J, leaving 13 bases between. The CDR3 sequence is 14 residues long. CDR1 is PRHDT, CDR2 FYEKMQ, per germline (reference sequence). About this clone: As yet, its antigen is unknown.

Material: naive CD8+ T cells sorted from blood. The chain employs TRBV13 and TRBJ2-7, with D tentatively TRBD2 (6 bases). The clonotype originates from a man aged 18 to 30 with hepatitis C virus infection. CDR3 amino acids: CASSYRGSDYEQYV. CDR3 coding DNA: TGTGCCAGCAGCTACCGGGGGAGTGACTACGAGCAGTACGTC.